A single sample gave rise to the 21 T cell receptor beta chains below, sequenced in a study of cytomegalovirus exposure and HLA in healthy donors. Vbeta (60) and Jbeta (13) primers were used in the PCR. Only in-frame clones appear in the TCRdb table, and some are missing; sequencing was by immunoSEQ multiplex PCR. The sample yields approximately 220,000 clones, roughly 80% seen once. Sequencing input: PBMCs. The source of these receptors is a girl aged 2 to 9 in good health and CMV-seronegative.

The chain employs TRBV10-2 and TRBJ2-1; TRBD2 aligns across 8 bases. Germline trimming cut 2 bases from V and 7 bases from J; bases unmatched to any gene: 7. This CDR3 is 15 amino acids long. Germline lookup yields CDR1 WSHSY and CDR2 SAAADI. CDR3: CASSEGSGGLNEQFF. The CDR3 DNA is TGCGCCAGCAGTGAGGGGTCGGGAGGGCTGAATGAGCAGTTCTTC.

V gene TRBV10-3 combines with J gene TRBJ2-1; D may be TRBD1 (6 bases). The CDR3 is 15 residues long. Per the germline V gene, CDR1 is ENHRY and CDR2 is SYGVKD. Between the trimmed V and J ends, which lost 10 bases and 6 bases, there was a span of 22 bases. The CDR3 sequence is CATALRTEGFNEQFF. The CDR3 DNA sequence: TGTGCCACAGCATTACGGACAGAGGGTTTCAATGAGCAGTTCTTC.

The genes are TRBV5-1 and TRBJ2-1, with 14 bases matching TRBD2. Losses at the gene ends were 7 bases for V and 6 bases for J; bases not matched to a gene: 3. The germline V gene has CDR1 SGHRS and CDR2 YFSETQ. The CDR3 is 14 residues long. This CDR3 reads CASAGLAGGNEQFF. Written as DNA, the CDR3 is TGCGCCAGCGCAGGACTAGCGGGAGGCAATGAGCAGTTCTTC.

This chain joins TRBV19 and TRBJ1-5; D remains unclear. The CDR3 is made up of 13 amino acids. V lost 4 bases and J 2 bases, leaving 6 bases between the germline ends. CDR1 and CDR2 (germline): LNHDA, SQIVND (reference sequence). CDR3 coding DNA: TGTGCCAGTAGTACTGTCCGCAATCAGCCCCAGCATTTT. It encodes CASSTVRNQPQHF.

V and J are TRBV18 and TRBJ1-3; D is unresolved. This CDR3 comprises 16 residues. CDR1 and CDR2 from the germline V gene are KGHSH and LQKENI. Trimming took off 3 bases at V and 2 bases at J, with 14 bases between the two ends. The CDR3 loop is CASSPYPEGPGNTIYF. The CDR3 bases are TGTGCCAGCTCACCTTACCCGGAGGGTCCTGGAAACACCATATATTTT.

The V call is TRBV2, the J call TRBJ2-7; D may match TRBD1 or TRBD2 (5 bases each). The germline V and J ends were trimmed by 5 bases and 4 bases, with 9 bases remaining between them. This CDR3 comprises 12 residues. Germline-derived CDR1 and CDR2 are SNHLY and FYNNEI. The CDR3 DNA reads TGTGCCAGCAGTAAAGAGGGGTACGAGCAGTACTTC. This codes for CASSKEGYEQYF.

V usage is TRBV28 and J usage is TRBJ2-1; maybe TRBD2 (6 bases). The CDR3 extends over 15 amino acids. The V end lost 5 bases, the J end lost 5 bases, and 16 bases lay between the germline ends. Looked up from germline, CDR1 is MDHEN and CDR2 is SYDVKM. The CDR3 here is CASSPQRRANNEQFF. The CDR3 nucleotides read TGTGCCAGCAGTCCCCAACGGAGGGCAAACAATGAGCAGTTCTTC.

V is TRBV6-6 and J is TRBJ1-4; 9 nucleotides match TRBD1. The V segment lost 6 bases and the J segment 2 bases; nucleotides outside the gene matches: 1. Germline V lookup: CDR1 MNHNY, CDR2 SVGAGI (reference sequence). This CDR3 is built from 14 residues. CDR3 residues: CASRGQGTNEKLFF. CDR3 DNA: TGTGCCAGCAGGGGACAGGGTACTAATGAAAAACTGTTTTTT.

The rearrangement uses TRBV7-2 and TRBJ2-7, with D perhaps TRBD1 (6 bases). V lost 6 bases, J lost 4 bases, and 19 bases lay in between. This CDR3 region has 15 residues. Germline V lookup: CDR1 SGHTA, CDR2 FQGNSA. CDR3 amino acids: CASSQSSGVMYEQYF. The DNA for the CDR3 is TGTGCCAGCAGTCAAAGTTCAGGGGTCATGTACGAGCAGTACTTC. The full variable domain, completed using reference TRBV7-2 and TRBJ2-7, is GAGVSQSPSNKVTEKGKDVELRCDPISGHTALYWYRQSLGQGLEFLIYFQGNSAPDKSGLPSDRFSAERTGGSVSTLTIQRTQQEDSAVYLCASSQSSGVMYEQYFGPGTRLTVT.

The sample holds one count of this clone. The V and J genes are TRBV11-2 and TRBJ1-4; D not resolved. This CDR3 comprises 15 residues. The germline V gene encodes CDR1 SGHAT and CDR2 FQNNGV. Trimming left V 5 bases short and J 3 bases short, with 13 bases between. CDR3 bases: TGTGCCAGCAGCCCTCGCCCTACTCCTAATGAAAAACTGTTTTTT. Translating gives CASSPRPTPNEKLFF.

This clone was recorded a few times. CDR3 in amino acids: CASSRDRGDYEQYF. CDR3 coding DNA: TGTGCCAGCAGCCGGGACAGGGGGGACTACGAGCAGTACTTC. The V call is TRBV6-6, the J call TRBJ2-7, with 11 bases aligning to TRBD1. The length of the CDR3 is 14 residues. Germline V lookup: CDR1 MNHNY, CDR2 SVGAGI (reference sequence). V dropped 6 bases and J dropped 3; count of bases not matched to a gene: 4.

The J gene is TRBJ2-7, the V gene TRBV10-3; a possible D gene is TRBD1 (5 bases). Trimming pared 10 bases from V and 1 base from J, leaving 17 bases between. This CDR3 spans 14 amino acids. Germline values: CDR1 ENHRY, CDR2 SYGVKD. The CDR3 DNA sequence: TGTGCCACCCTCAGAGAAGGGGTGTCCTACGAGCAGTACTTC. It specifies CATLREGVSYEQYF.

V gene TRBV4-1 combines with J gene TRBJ1-1, with 9 bases fitting TRBD1. This CDR3 has 15 amino acids. Trimming removed 3 bases from V and 3 bases from J; junction bases left unmatched: 5. Germline lookup yields CDR1 MGHRA and CDR2 YSYEKL. CDR3 loop: CASSHPGQGDTEAFF. The CDR3 nucleotides read TGCGCCAGCAGCCACCCGGGACAGGGCGACACTGAAGCTTTCTTT.

The gene calls are TRBV15 and TRBJ2-3; TRBD2 matches 9 bases. CDR1 LNHNV and CDR2 YYDKDF come from the germline V gene (reference sequence). The V gene end was trimmed by 0 bases and the J gene end by 12 bases; junction bases not matched to a gene: 7. This CDR3 is 14 amino acids long. The chain's CDR3 is CATSRDPAGGFQYF. CDR3 DNA: TGTGCCACCAGCAGAGATCCTGCGGGGGGGTTTCAGTATTTT.

The chain couples TRBV28 to TRBJ1-5; the D is unclear. V was pared by 6 bases and J by 6 bases, with 6 bases between. Germline CDR1 reads MDHEN; CDR2 reads SYDVKM. The CDR3 has 11 amino acids. CDR3 DNA: TGTGCCAGCAGCCTAGGTCAGCCCCAGCATTTT. It encodes CASSLGQPQHF.

The chain couples TRBV10-3 to TRBJ1-1; TRBD1 aligns across 7 bases. Germline CDR1 and CDR2: ENHRY and SYGVKD. CDR3 size: 13 residues. The V segment lost 6 bases and the J segment 6 bases; nucleotides outside the gene matches: 7. The CDR3 spells CAIRQGGDPEAFF. CDR3 nucleotides: TGTGCCATCAGACAAGGGGGCGATCCTGAAGCTTTCTTT.

This clone was detected a few times. CDR3 region: CASSSPAGGPYEQYF. The CDR3 DNA reads TGCGCCAGCAGCTCCCCAGCGGGGGGCCCTTACGAGCAGTACTTC. The chain recombines TRBV5-1 with TRBJ2-7, with 9 bases fitting TRBD2. The CDR3 has 15 residues. Losses at the gene ends were 3 bases for V and 4 bases for J; bases not matched to a gene: 8. The germline CDR1 and CDR2 sequences are SGHRS and YFSETQ.

This clone has more than one count but fewer than ten. This chain links TRBV6-5 with TRBJ1-2, with TRBD1 identical over 7 bases. Losses at the gene ends were 6 bases for V and 7 bases for J; bases not matched to a gene: 11. The CDR3 runs 14 residues. Germline-derived CDR1 and CDR2 are MNHEY and SVGAGI. CDR3 coding DNA: TGTGCCAGCAGCCCCTCGACAGGGAAGAGTGGCTACACCTTC. Encoded protein: CASSPSTGKSGYTF.

In its sample, this clone was seen once. This chain connects TRBV6-1 to TRBJ2-1; 11 bases match TRBD2. The germline V gene has CDR1 MNHNS and CDR2 SASEGT. The junction had 6 bases not matched to a gene; V was cut back by 7 bases and J by 4 bases. The CDR3 covers 15 residues. CDR3 sequence (DNA): TGTGCCAGCACTAAGACTAGCGGGGAGTACAATGAGCAGTTCTTC. It is translated as CASTKTSGEYNEQFF.

In DNA form, the CDR3 reads TGTGCCAGCAGCCAAGCCCTAGCGGGAGGATACAATGAGCAGTTCTTC. This gives the protein CASSQALAGGYNEQFF. This chain links TRBV4-2 with TRBJ2-1; 11 bases are a match to TRBD2. CDR1 is LGHNA, CDR2 YNFKEQ, per germline. This CDR3 comprises 16 residues. Unmatched junction bases numbered 3, after V lost 1 base and J lost 4 bases.

The rearrangement links TRBV6-1 to TRBJ1-5; D not resolved. The V end was cut by 2 bases, the J end by 4 bases, with 12 bases between. The CDR3 extends over 15 amino acids. Germline V gene sequence: CDR1 MNHNS, CDR2 SASEGT. CDR3 DNA sequence: TGTGCCAGCAGTGAAATAAGCTACGGGAATCAGCCCCAGCATTTT. Translating it yields CASSEISYGNQPQHF.